The 26 T cell receptor beta chains below all came from one sample that was sequenced in a study of T cell changes during pregnancy in multiple sclerosis. Sequencing was performed with immunoSEQ multiplex PCR; in TCRdb, only in-frame clones are kept and a portion is missing. The sample has around 41,000 clones, about 90% seen once. The specimen was CD4+ T cells from peripheral blood mononuclear cells, collected in the third trimester of pregnancy. The receptors originated from a female donor in good health, enrolled as a control in a pregnancy study.

The V gene is TRBV5-1, the J gene TRBJ2-7; 8 bases agree with TRBD1. CDR1 is SGHRS and CDR2 is YFSETQ in the germline V gene. This CDR3 comprises 14 residues. Trimming removed 4 bases from V and 5 bases from J; junction bases left unmatched: 8. CDR3 loop: CASSLDREYDEQYF. As DNA, the CDR3 is TGCGCCAGCAGCCTGGACAGGGAGTACGACGAGCAGTACTTC.

V usage is TRBV19 and J usage is TRBJ1-5, with D hard to call. Trimming took 6 bases from V and 4 from J, leaving 16 bases between them. Germline V gene sequence: CDR1 LNHDA, CDR2 SQIVND (reference sequence). The CDR3 runs to 15 residues. The CDR3 nucleotides are TGTGCCAGTAGCCCATTAAGGACGGGAAATCAGCCCCAGCATTTT. Translating it yields CASSPLRTGNQPQHF.

V usage is TRBV6-5 and J usage is TRBJ2-5; 9 nucleotides agree with TRBD1. The CDR3 spans 13 residues. V lost 4 bases and J lost 5; bases outside the gene matches: 2. CDR1 MNHEY and CDR2 SVGAGI come from the germline V gene. The CDR3 coding sequence is TGTGCCAGCAGTTCCGGACAGGGGGAGACCCAGTACTTC. Encoded protein: CASSSGQGETQYF.

This clone was counted between two and nine times. The chain recombines TRBV9 with TRBJ1-2; a possible D gene is TRBD1 (6 bases). Trimming left V 0 bases short and J 4 bases short, with 16 bases between. The CDR3 is made up of 16 amino acids. Germline V gives CDR1 SGDLS, CDR2 YYNGEE. The CDR3 sequence is CASSVGSGGGGYGYTF. CDR3 DNA sequence: TGTGCCAGCAGCGTAGGGTCGGGCGGGGGCGGCTATGGCTACACCTTC. The variable domain in full, with the rest retrieved from reference TRBV9 and TRBJ1-2, is DSGVTQTPKHLITATGQRVTLRCSPRSGDLSVYWYQQSLDQGLQFLIQYYNGEERAKGNILERFSAQQFPDLHSELNLSSLELGDSALYFCASSVGSGGGGYGYTFGSGTRLTVV.

Points on this clone: A read error may produce the germline difference seen at one junction end. The chain recombines TRBV7-7 with TRBJ2-2, with D possibly being TRBD2 (6 bases). The CDR3 spans 12 residues. Germline CDR1 reads SSHAT; CDR2 reads FNYEAQ (reference sequence). For the CDR3, the DNA is TGTGCTAGCAGCAAACTAGCTGGGGAGCTGTTTTTT. It translates to CASSKLAGELFF.

V gene TRBV6-6 combines with J gene TRBJ1-2; 8 bases map to TRBD1. The CDR3 contains 13 residues. Trimming took 6 bases from V and 5 from J; bases not matched to a gene: 5. Germline assignment: CDR1 MNHNY and CDR2 SVGAGI (reference sequence). The DNA for the CDR3 is TGTGCCAGCAGCATAGGACAGGGTTATGGCTACACCTTC. Translating it yields CASSIGQGYGYTF.

This clone has a handful of counts. The chain has TRBV5-6 and TRBJ2-4; no firm D call. Trimming stripped 2 bases from V and 1 base from J, with 13 bases between. CDR1 and CDR2 from the germline V gene are SGHDT and YYEEEE. This CDR3 is 16 amino acids long. The CDR3 DNA sequence: TGTGCCAGCAGCTTTGCAAGAGAGAGCGCCAAAAACATTCAGTACTTC. Translation gives CASSFARESAKNIQYF.

DNA for the CDR3: TGTGCCAGCAGCTTATCGGTGCGGGGGAGTTTGGCCTCCGGGGAGCTGTTTTTT. Protein product: CASSLSVRGSLASGELFF. V is TRBV11-3 and J is TRBJ2-2, with TRBD2 matching over 7 bases. Per the germline V gene, CDR1 is SGHNT and CDR2 is YENEEA. This CDR3 comprises 18 residues. Trimming removed 2 bases from V and 6 bases from J; junction bases left unmatched: 15.

This clone was observed once. The V gene is TRBV7-2, the J gene TRBJ2-2; D gene ambiguous. Germline V gives CDR1 SGHTA, CDR2 FQGNSA. The CDR3 extends over 12 amino acids. Trimming stripped 5 bases from V and 4 bases from J, with 5 bases between. The CDR3 sequence: CASSPLTGELFF. Here the CDR3 DNA reads TGTGCCAGCAGCCCTCTCACCGGGGAGCTGTTTTTT.

This clone came up once. The J gene is TRBJ2-2, the V gene TRBV19, with 7 bases identical to TRBD1. Germline V gene sequence: CDR1 LNHDA, CDR2 SQIVND (reference sequence). Trimming took 6 bases from V and 4 from J; bases not matched to a gene: 8. The CDR3 is made up of 15 amino acids. For the CDR3, the DNA is TGTGCCAGTAGGTACGACAGGGTGAGCACCGGGGAGCTGTTTTTT. Amino acids: CASRYDRVSTGELFF.

The gene calls are TRBV27 and TRBJ2-7; D is perhaps TRBD1 (6 bases). V was pared by 3 bases and J by 2 bases, with 8 bases between. CDR1 is MNHEY and CDR2 is SMNVEV in the germline V gene (reference sequence). The CDR3 extends over 13 amino acids. The CDR3 DNA reads TGTGCCAGCAGTTTGCAGGGGCCCTACGAGCAGTACTTC. It specifies CASSLQGPYEQYF.

The rearrangement joins TRBV28 to TRBJ1-2; a possible D gene is TRBD1 (5 bases). This CDR3 comprises 13 residues. CDR1 is MDHEN, CDR2 SYDVKM, per germline. The V and J ends lost 3 bases and 6 bases respectively, with 11 bases between them. The CDR3 bases are TGTGCCAGCAGTTTGGGGCAGGGCGATGGCTACACCTTC. Translation: CASSLGQGDGYTF.

The chain is built from TRBV6-1 and TRBJ2-1; TRBD2 is a possible D gene (5 bases). CDR3 length: 12 residues. Germline lookup yields CDR1 MNHNS and CDR2 SASEGT. Trimming left V 9 bases short and J 8 bases short, with 14 bases between. This CDR3 reads CARGTDGDEQFF. The CDR3 region has the DNA TGTGCCAGGGGAACAGACGGGGATGAGCAGTTCTTC.

This chain links TRBV5-1 with TRBJ1-1; maybe TRBD1 (6 bases). CDR3 length equals 16 residues. Per the germline V gene, CDR1 is SGHRS and CDR2 is YFSETQ. V lost 2 bases to trimming and J lost 4 bases, with 18 bases between them. This chain's CDR3 is CASSLSGTIGGTEAFF. The CDR3 DNA is TGCGCCAGCAGCTTATCCGGGACAATTGGTGGCACTGAAGCTTTCTTT. The whole variable domain, remainder taken from reference TRBV5-1 and TRBJ1-1, is KAGVTQTPRYLIKTRGQQVTLSCSPISGHRSVSWYQQTPGQGLQFLFEYFSETQRNKGNFPGRFSGRQFSNSRSEMNVSTLELGDSALYLCASSLSGTIGGTEAFFGQGTRLTVV.

The chain joins TRBV5-1 to TRBJ1-2; perhaps TRBD1 as D (5 bases). Germline V CDR1 and CDR2: SGHRS, YFSETQ. The CDR3 extends over 14 amino acids. V lost 0 bases and J 8 bases, leaving 14 bases between the germline ends. The CDR3 DNA is TGCGCCAGCAGCTTGGACACAGGCCCTGGAGGCTACACCTTC. This codes for CASSLDTGPGGYTF.

V and J are TRBV6-1 and TRBJ2-1; 8 positions agree with TRBD1. The CDR3 is 12 amino acids. J lost 8 bases, V lost 4 bases, and 1 base had no gene match. The germline V gene has CDR1 MNHNS and CDR2 SASEGT. CDR3 nucleotides: TGTGCCAGCAGTGGGACAGGGTATGAGCAGTTCTTC. The encoded protein is CASSGTGYEQFF.

The rearrangement uses TRBV14 and TRBJ2-7, with D possibly matching TRBD1 (6 bases). CDR1 SGHDN and CDR2 FVKESK come from the germline V gene. V was shortened by 4 bases and J by 0 bases, with 10 bases between the two germline ends. This CDR3 is built from 14 residues. CDR3 in amino acids: CASSRPQGSYEQYF. In nucleotides, the CDR3 is TGTGCCAGCAGCCGACCACAGGGCTCCTACGAGCAGTACTTC.

The rearrangement uses TRBV29-1 and TRBJ1-1, with a possible D match to TRBD1 (6 bases). Deletions cut 7 bases from V and 1 base from J, with 10 bases between. There are 12 residues in the CDR3. CDR1 and CDR2 from the germline V gene are SQVTM and ANQGSEA. CDR3 bases: TGCAGCGCGACAGGACCGAACACTGAAGCTTTCTTT. This gives the protein CSATGPNTEAFF. The variable domain in full, with the rest retrieved from reference TRBV29-1 and TRBJ1-1, is SAVISQKPSRDICQRGTSLTIQCQVDSQVTMMFWYRQQPGQSLTLIATANQGSEATYESGFVIDKFPISRPNLTFSTLTVSNMSPEDSSIYLCSATGPNTEAFFGQGTRLTVV.

CDR3 in DNA: TGTGCCATCAGTGGGGGACAGACTTTGAACACTGAAGCTTTCTTT. Translated: CAISGGQTLNTEAFF. This chain uses TRBV10-3 with TRBJ1-1, with 7 bases that match TRBD1. CDR1 is ENHRY, CDR2 SYGVKD, per germline. V trimming: 4 bases; J trimming: 0 bases; junction bases outside the gene matches: 5. The CDR3 length is 15 residues.

The V call is TRBV11-2, the J call TRBJ2-7, with a possible D match to TRBD1 (6 bases). Germline-derived CDR1 and CDR2 are SGHAT and FQNNGV. The V and J ends lost 1 base and 4 bases respectively, with 11 bases between them. The CDR3 spans 14 residues. In nucleotides, the CDR3 is TGTGCCAGCAGCTTAGTTACAGGGTTTTACGAGCAGTACTTC. It codes for CASSLVTGFYEQYF.

This clone was detected only once. The chain couples TRBV5-6 to TRBJ1-1; maybe TRBD1 (6 bases). The CDR3 is 14 residues long. Germline CDR1 SGHDT, CDR2 YYEEEE. Trimming stripped 3 bases from V and 5 bases from J, with 14 bases between. The CDR3 DNA reads TGTGCCAGCAGCTCAACAGGGATTGGGACTGAAGCTTTCTTT. Residues: CASSSTGIGTEAFF. The full variable domain, with the rest looked up from reference TRBV5-6 and TRBJ1-1, is DAGVTQSPTHLIKTRGQQVTLRCSPKSGHDTVSWYQQALGQGPQFIFQYYEEEERQRGNFPDRFSGHQFPNYSSELNVNALLLGDSALYLCASSSTGIGTEAFFGQGTRLTVV.

This clone was seen just once. The CDR3 region has the DNA TGTGCCAGCAGCACAGGGGTCGAGCAGTACTTC. This codes for CASSTGVEQYF. This chain uses TRBV28 with TRBJ2-7, with 7 nucleotides matching TRBD1. Trimming took 6 bases from V and 6 from J; bases not matched to a gene: 2. In germline, CDR1 is MDHEN, CDR2 SYDVKM. The CDR3 is 11 amino acids. Together with reference TRBV28 and TRBJ2-7, the CDR3 gives the full variable domain: DVKVTQSSRYLVKRTGEKVFLECVQDMDHENMFWYRQDPGLGLRLIYFSYDVKMKEKGDIPEGYSVSREKKERFSLILESASTNQTSMYLCASSTGVEQYFGPGTRLTVT.

The V and J genes are TRBV5-8 and TRBJ1-3; D uncertain. Germline CDR1 SGHTS, CDR2 YDEGEE. This CDR3 comprises 14 residues. V was cut by 4 bases and J by 8 bases, with 16 bases left in between. The CDR3 here is CASSLGSSVYTIYF. The CDR3 nucleotides are TGTGCCAGCAGCCTTGGTTCCAGCGTTTACACCATATATTTT.

This chain connects TRBV27 to TRBJ2-7, with TRBD1 matching 11 bases. The V gene's germline CDR1 is MNHEY and CDR2 SMNVEV (reference sequence). The junction had 8 bases not matched to a gene; V was cut back by 6 bases and J by 4 bases. The CDR3 runs to 15 residues. DNA for the CDR3: TGTGCCAGCAGATCAGGGACAGGGGGACTATACGAGCAGTACTTC. Translated, it gives CASRSGTGGLYEQYF.

V is TRBV28 and J is TRBJ2-3, with 7 bases aligning to TRBD1. The V and J ends lost 4 bases and 3 bases, in that order; junction bases with no gene match: 1. Germline assignment: CDR1 MDHEN and CDR2 SYDVKM. The CDR3 runs to 13 residues. The CDR3 coding sequence is TGTGCCAGCAGTTCACAGGGGACAGATACGCAGTATTTT. Translating it yields CASSSQGTDTQYF. Variable domain in full (rest from reference TRBV28 and TRBJ2-3): DVKVTQSSRYLVKRTGEKVFLECVQDMDHENMFWYRQDPGLGLRLIYFSYDVKMKEKGDIPEGYSVSREKKERFSLILESASTNQTSMYLCASSSQGTDTQYFGPGTRLTVL.

This chain uses TRBV19 with TRBJ1-2, with D maybe TRBD1 (5 bases). This CDR3 has 12 residues. V lost 7 bases and J lost 3, with 9 bases in between. Germline V gene data show CDR1 as LNHDA and CDR2 as SQIVND (reference sequence). The CDR3 here is CASTRGDYGYTF. The CDR3 nucleotides read TGTGCCAGTACTCGGGGGGACTATGGCTACACCTTC. The entire variable domain, with the rest obtained from reference TRBV19 and TRBJ1-2, is as follows: DGGITQSPKYLFRKEGQNVTLSCEQNLNHDAMYWYRQDPGQGLRLIYYSQIVNDFQKGDIAEGYSVSREKKESFPLTVTSAQKNPTAFYLCASTRGDYGYTFGSGTRLTVV.